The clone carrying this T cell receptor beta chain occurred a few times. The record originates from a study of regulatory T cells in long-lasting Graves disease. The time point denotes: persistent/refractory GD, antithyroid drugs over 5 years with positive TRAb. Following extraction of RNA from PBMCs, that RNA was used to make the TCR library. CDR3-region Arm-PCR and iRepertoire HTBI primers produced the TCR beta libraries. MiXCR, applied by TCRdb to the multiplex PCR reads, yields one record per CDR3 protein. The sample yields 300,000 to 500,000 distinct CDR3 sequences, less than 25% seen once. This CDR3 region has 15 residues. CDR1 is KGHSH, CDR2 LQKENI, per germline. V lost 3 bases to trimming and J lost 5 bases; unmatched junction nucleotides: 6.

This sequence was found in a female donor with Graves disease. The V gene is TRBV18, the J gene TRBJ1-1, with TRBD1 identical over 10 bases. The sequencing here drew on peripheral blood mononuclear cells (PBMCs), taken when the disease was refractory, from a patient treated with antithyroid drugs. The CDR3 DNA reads TGTGCCAGCTCACCTCCCGGGACAGGGGTTACTGAAGCTTTCTTT. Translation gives CASSPPGTGVTEAFF.